This TCR beta chain was profiled in a study of OX40 agonist ivuxolimab in advanced cancers. Study outcomes and limitations: Antigens targeted by the expanded peripheral T cells were not determined.

With respect to this clone: No antigen is known for it.

Repertoires were generated with immunoSEQ multiplex PCR, while TCRdb's copy carries only in-frame clones and drops some. Found here are tens of thousands of clones, 75% to 85% of them singletons; the top ten hold about 3.1%. CDR3 length equals 15 residues. From germline, CDR1 is MGHRA and CDR2 YSYEKL. Trimming pared 4 bases from V and 0 bases from J, leaving 12 bases between. V and J are TRBV4-1 and TRBJ2-5, with D tentatively TRBD1 (5 bases). Source: CD4+ or CD8+ T cells sorted from blood, taken in a trial of the OX40 agonist ivuxolimab. The TCR sequence derives from an adult with an advanced solid tumor such as melanoma, head and neck, liver or kidney cancer. The CDR3 region has the DNA TGCGCCAGCAGCCTAACAAGACAGAACCAAGAGACCCAGTACTTC. Protein: CASSLTRQNQETQYF.